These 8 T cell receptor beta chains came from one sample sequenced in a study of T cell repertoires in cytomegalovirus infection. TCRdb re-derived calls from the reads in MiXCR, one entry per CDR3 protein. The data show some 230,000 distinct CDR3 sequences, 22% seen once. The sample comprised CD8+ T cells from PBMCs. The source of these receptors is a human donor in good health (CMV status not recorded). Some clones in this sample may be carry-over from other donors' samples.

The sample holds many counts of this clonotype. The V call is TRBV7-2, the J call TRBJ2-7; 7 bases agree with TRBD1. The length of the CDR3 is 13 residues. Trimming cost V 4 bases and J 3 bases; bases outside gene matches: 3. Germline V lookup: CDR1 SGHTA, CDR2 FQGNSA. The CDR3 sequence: CASSSWTGYEQYF. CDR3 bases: TGTGCCAGCAGCTCCTGGACAGGCTACGAGCAGTACTTC.

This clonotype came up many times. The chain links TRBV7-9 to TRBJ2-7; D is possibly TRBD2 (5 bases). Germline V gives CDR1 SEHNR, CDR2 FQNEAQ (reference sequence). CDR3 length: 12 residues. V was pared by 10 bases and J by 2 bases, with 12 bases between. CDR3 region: CATAGATYEQYF. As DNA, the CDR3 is TGTGCCACGGCGGGTGCCACCTACGAGCAGTACTTC.

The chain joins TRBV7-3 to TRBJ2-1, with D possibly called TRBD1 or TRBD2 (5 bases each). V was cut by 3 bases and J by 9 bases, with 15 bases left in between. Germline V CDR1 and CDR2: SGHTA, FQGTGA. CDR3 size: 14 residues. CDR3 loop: CASSLGPDLGEQFF. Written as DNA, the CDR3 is TGTGCCAGCAGCTTGGGACCGGACCTGGGTGAGCAGTTCTTC.

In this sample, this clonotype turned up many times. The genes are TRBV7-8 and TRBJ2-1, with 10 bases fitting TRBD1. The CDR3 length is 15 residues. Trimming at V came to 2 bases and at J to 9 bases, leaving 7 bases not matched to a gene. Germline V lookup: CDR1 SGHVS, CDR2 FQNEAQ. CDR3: CASSLWDRGAPEQFF. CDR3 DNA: TGTGCCAGCAGCTTATGGGACAGGGGCGCTCCTGAGCAGTTCTTC.

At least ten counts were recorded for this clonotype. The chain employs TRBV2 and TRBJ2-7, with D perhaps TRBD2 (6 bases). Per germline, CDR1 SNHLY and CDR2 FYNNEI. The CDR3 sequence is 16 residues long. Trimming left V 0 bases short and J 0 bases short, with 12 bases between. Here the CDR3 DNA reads TGTGCCAGCAGTGAAGCGCGGGGCCCCAGCTCCTACGAGCAGTACTTC. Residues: CASSEARGPSSYEQYF.

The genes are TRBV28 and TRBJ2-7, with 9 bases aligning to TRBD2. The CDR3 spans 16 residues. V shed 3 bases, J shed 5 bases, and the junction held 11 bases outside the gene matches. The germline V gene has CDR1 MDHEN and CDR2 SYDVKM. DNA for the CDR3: TGTGCCAGCAGTTTGGGGGGCGGGGGGGTAGATGACGAGCAGTACTTC. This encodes CASSLGGGGVDDEQYF.

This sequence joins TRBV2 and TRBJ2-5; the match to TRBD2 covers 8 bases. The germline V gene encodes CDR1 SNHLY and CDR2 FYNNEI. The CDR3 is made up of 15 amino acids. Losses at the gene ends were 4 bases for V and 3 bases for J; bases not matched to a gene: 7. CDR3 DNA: TGTGCCAGCAGTGCCTCGACTAGCGATGAAGAGACCCAGTACTTC. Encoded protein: CASSASTSDEETQYF.

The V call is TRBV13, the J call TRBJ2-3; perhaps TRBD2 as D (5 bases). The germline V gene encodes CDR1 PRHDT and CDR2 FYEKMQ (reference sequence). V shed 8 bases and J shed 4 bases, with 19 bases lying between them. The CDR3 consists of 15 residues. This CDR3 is CASQIGEDGPDTQYF. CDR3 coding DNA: TGTGCCAGCCAGATCGGGGAAGACGGCCCAGATACGCAGTATTTT.